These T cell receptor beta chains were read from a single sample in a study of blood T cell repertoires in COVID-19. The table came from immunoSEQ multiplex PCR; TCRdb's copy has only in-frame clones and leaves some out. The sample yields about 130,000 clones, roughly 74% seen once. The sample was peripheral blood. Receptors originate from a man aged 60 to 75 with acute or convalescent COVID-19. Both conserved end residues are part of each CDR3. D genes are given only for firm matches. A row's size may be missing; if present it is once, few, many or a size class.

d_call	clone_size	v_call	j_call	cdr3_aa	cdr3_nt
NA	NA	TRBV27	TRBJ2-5	CASSLGRDETQYF	TGTGCCAGCAGTTTAGGCAGGGATGAGACCCAGTACTTC
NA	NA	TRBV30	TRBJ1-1	CAWRGLNTEAFF	TGTGCCTGGAGGGGGCTGAACACTGAAGCTTTCTTT
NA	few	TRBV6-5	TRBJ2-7	CASSLTLSYEQYF	TGTGCCAGCAGCTTGACACTTTCCTACGAGCAGTACTTC
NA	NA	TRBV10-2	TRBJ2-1	CASSDRGSNPVPPFF	TGCGCCAGCAGTGACAGAGGCTCCAATCCTGTACCTCCGTTCTTC
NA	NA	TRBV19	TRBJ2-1	CASRPGSSYNEQFF	TGTGCCAGTAGGCCCGGGAGCTCCTACAATGAGCAGTTCTTC
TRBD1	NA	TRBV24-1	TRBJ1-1	CATSDDRVAFF	TGTGCCACCAGTGACGACAGGGTTGCTTTCTTT
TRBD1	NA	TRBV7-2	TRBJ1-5	CASSPLGQAPGPQHF	TGTGCCAGCAGCCCACTGGGACAGGCGCCAGGGCCCCAGCATTTT
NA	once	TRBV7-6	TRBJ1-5	CASSLKGYGQPQHF	TGTGCCAGCAGCTTAAAGGGGTATGGGCAGCCCCAGCATTTT
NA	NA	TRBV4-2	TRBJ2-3	CASSQDPEADTQYF	TGTGCCAGCAGCCAAGATCCAGAAGCAGATACGCAGTATTTT
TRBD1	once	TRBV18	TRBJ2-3	CASSGTGGADTQYF	TGTGCCAGCTCCGGGACAGGGGGTGCAGATACGCAGTATTTT
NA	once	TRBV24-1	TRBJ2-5	CATSDFGHREQETQYF	TGTGCCACCAGTGATTTCGGGCACAGGGAGCAAGAGACCCAGTACTTC
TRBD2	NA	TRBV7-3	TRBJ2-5	CASSIGLAGGEETQYF	TGTGCCAGCAGCATTGGACTAGCGGGAGGGGAAGAGACCCAGTACTTC
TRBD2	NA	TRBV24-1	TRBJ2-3	CATSDPSGGYTDTQYF	TGTGCCACCAGTGATCCGAGCGGGGGGTACACAGATACGCAGTATTTT
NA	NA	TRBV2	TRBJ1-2	CASRYVEPAFF	TGTGCCAGCAGATACGTAGAACCCGCCTTCTTC
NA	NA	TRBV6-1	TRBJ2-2	CASSERPEAGELFF	TGTGCCAGCAGTGAAAGGCCCGAGGCCGGGGAGCTGTTTTTT
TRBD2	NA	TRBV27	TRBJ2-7	CASSLYSSGGTYEQYF	TGTGCCAGCAGTTTATACTCGAGCGGGGGTACCTACGAGCAGTACTTC
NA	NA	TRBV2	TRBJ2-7	CASSEWSQGPSYEQYF	TGTGCCAGCAGTGAATGGTCCCAGGGGCCCTCCTACGAGCAGTACTTC
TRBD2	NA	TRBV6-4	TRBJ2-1	CASRSTSGGLEQFF	TGTGCCAGCAGGTCGACTAGCGGGGGGTTGGAGCAGTTCTTC
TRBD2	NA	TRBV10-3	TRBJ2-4	CAIRGGAGDIQYF	TGTGCCATCCGGGGGGGTGCGGGGGACATTCAGTACTTC
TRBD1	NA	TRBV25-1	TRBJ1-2	CASSEWGQIYGYTF	TGTGCCAGCAGTGAATGGGGACAGATCTATGGCTACACCTTC
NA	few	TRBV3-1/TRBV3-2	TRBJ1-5	CASSQLRSNQPQHF	TGTGCCAGCAGCCAACTCAGGAGCAATCAGCCCCAGCATTTT
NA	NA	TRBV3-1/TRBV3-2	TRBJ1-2	CASSPGGYGYTF	TGTGCCAGCAGCCCAGGAGGCTATGGCTACACCTTC
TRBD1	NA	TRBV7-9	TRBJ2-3	CASSDLTGGPDTQYF	TGTGCCAGCAGCGACCTGACAGGGGGTCCAGATACGCAGTATTTT
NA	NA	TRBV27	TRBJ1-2	CASSDRGYGYTF	TGTGCCAGCAGCGATCGAGGGTATGGCTACACCTTC
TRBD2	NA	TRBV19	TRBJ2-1	CASSITYSGRLQFF	TGTGCCAGTAGTATCACCTACAGCGGGAGATTACAGTTCTTC
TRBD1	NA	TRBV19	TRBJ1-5	CASSDEQGNPHQPQHF	TGTGCCAGTAGCGATGAACAGGGGAACCCCCATCAGCCCCAGCATTTT
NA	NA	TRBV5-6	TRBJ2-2	CASTLPNTGELFF	TGTGCCAGCACCCTTCCGAACACCGGGGAGCTGTTTTTT
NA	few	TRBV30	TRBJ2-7	CAWSVSGKGGGVYEQYF	TGTGCCTGGAGTGTAAGCGGCAAGGGGGGGGGCGTCTACGAGCAGTACTTC
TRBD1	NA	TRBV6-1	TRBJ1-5	CASSDPGQGSLMDQPQHF	TGTGCCAGCAGTGATCCAGGACAGGGGAGTTTAATGGATCAGCCCCAGCATTTT
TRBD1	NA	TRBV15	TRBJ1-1	CATSRARGRLTEAFF	TGTGCCACCAGCAGAGCCAGGGGGCGCCTCACTGAAGCTTTCTTT
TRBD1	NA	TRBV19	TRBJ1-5	CASSKYDRGNQPQHF	TGTGCCAGTAGTAAGTACGACAGGGGCAATCAGCCCCAGCATTTT
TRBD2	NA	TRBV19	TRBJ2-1	CASSIVTSGRDFGEQFF	TGTGCCAGTAGTATAGTAACTAGCGGGAGGGACTTCGGTGAGCAGTTCTTC
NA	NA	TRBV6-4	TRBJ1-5	CASSDVGGEPQHF	TGTGCCAGCAGTGATGTAGGGGGAGAGCCCCAGCATTTT
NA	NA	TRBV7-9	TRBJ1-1	CASSVERNTEAFF	TGTGCCAGCAGTGTTGAGAGGAACACTGAAGCTTTCTTT
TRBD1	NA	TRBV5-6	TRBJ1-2	CASSLDRGSVRLGYTF	TGTGCCAGCAGCTTGGACAGGGGGAGTGTTCGGCTTGGCTACACCTTC
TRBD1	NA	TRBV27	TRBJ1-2	CASSPRKGQLGGYTF	TGTGCCAGCAGTCCCCGTAAGGGACAGTTGGGCGGCTACACCTTC
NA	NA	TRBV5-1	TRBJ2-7	CASSLDPLGGAYEQYF	TGCGCCAGCAGCTTGGACCCGTTAGGCGGTGCCTACGAGCAGTACTTC
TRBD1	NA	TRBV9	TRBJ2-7	CASSADGTVRDEQYF	TGTGCCAGCAGTGCGGACGGGACAGTTCGCGACGAGCAGTACTTC
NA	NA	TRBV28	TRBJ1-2	CASTPGGRDGYTF	TGTGCCAGCACCCCCGGGGGAAGAGATGGCTACACCTTC
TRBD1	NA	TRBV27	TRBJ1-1	CASSRGTVNTEAFF	TGTGCCAGCAGTCGTGGGACAGTTAACACTGAAGCTTTCTTT
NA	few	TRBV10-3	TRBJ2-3	CATGGSLYTQYF	TGTGCCACCGGCGGCAGTTTATATACGCAGTATTTT
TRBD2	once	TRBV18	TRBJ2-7	CASSPPTSGRLNEQYF	TGTGCCAGCTCACCCCCGACTAGCGGGAGGCTTAACGAGCAGTACTTC
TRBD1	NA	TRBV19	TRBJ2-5	CASSIRQGAGKTQYF	TGTGCCAGTAGTATTCGCCAGGGGGCGGGTAAGACCCAGTACTTC
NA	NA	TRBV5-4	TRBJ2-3	CASSVDPGYTQYF	TGTGCCAGCAGCGTGGACCCGGGGTATACGCAGTATTTT
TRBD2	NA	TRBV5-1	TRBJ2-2	CASSSGGRGTGELFF	TGCGCCAGCAGCTCGGGGGGGCGAGGCACCGGGGAGCTGTTTTTT
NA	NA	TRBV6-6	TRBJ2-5	CASSYGRQETQYF	TGTGCCAGCAGTTACGGCAGACAAGAGACCCAGTACTTC
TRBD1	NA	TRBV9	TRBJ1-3	CASSVAQGLRNTIYF	TGTGCCAGCAGCGTAGCACAGGGGCTCAGAAACACCATATATTTT
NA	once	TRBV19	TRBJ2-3	CASSVRRDGVTDTQYF	TGTGCCAGTAGTGTGAGGAGGGATGGGGTCACAGATACGCAGTATTTT
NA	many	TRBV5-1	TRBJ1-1	CASSLDWGQGTEAFF	TGCGCCAGCAGCTTGGACTGGGGGCAGGGAACTGAAGCTTTCTTT
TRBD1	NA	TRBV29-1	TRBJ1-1	CSGDRGPGTEAFF	TGCAGCGGGGACAGGGGGCCGGGGACTGAAGCTTTCTTT
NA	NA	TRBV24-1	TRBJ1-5	CATRQGRNQPQHF	TGTGCCACCAGACAGGGACGTAATCAGCCCCAGCATTTT
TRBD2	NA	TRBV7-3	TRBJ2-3	CASSNWEGSTQYF	TGTGCCAGCAGTAATTGGGAGGGCAGTACGCAGTATTTT
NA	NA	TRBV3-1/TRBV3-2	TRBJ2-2	CASSQDPGLSELFF	TGTGCCAGCAGCCAAGATCCGGGTTTGTCGGAGCTGTTTTTT
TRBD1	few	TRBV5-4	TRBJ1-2	CASSMDRDSGYTF	TGTGCCAGCAGTATGGACAGGGACAGCGGCTACACCTTC
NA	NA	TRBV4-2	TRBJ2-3	CASSQEVRNRDTQYF	TGTGCCAGCAGCCAAGAGGTGCGGAACCGAGATACGCAGTATTTT
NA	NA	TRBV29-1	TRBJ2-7	CSVRQESSYEQYF	TGCAGCGTTCGGCAGGAAAGCTCCTACGAGCAGTACTTC
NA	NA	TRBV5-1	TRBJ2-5	CASSLQGETQYF	TGCGCCAGCAGCTTGCAGGGAGAGACCCAGTACTTC